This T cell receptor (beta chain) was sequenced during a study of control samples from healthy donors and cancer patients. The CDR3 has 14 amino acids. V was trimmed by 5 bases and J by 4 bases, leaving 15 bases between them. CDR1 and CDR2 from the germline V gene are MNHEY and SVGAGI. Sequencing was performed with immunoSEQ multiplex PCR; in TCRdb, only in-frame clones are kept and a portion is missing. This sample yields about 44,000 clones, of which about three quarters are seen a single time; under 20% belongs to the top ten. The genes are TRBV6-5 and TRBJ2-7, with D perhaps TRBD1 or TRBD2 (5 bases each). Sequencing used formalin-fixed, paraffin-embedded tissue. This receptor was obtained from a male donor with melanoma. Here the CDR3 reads CASSRGWGGYEQYF. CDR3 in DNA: TGTGCCAGCAGTCGGGGCTGGGGTGGGTACGAGCAGTACTTC.